A single sample gave rise to the 27 T cell receptor beta chains below, sequenced in a study of Ad26.COV2.S vaccination and SARS-CoV-2 variants. Repertoires were generated with immunoSEQ multiplex PCR, while TCRdb's copy carries only in-frame clones and drops some. The table shows some 520,000 clones, with around nine tenths occurring only once. As for treatment: around 19 received Ad26.COV2.S at low or high dose, single or two shots; about 5 received placebo; per-sample allocation not given. The investigators took samples on day 63 after the first vaccine or placebo injection. The sample here was peripheral blood, taken in a trial of Ad26.COV2.S vaccine versus placebo. These receptor sequences come from a person between 18 and 65 years old who received the Ad26.COV2.S COVID-19 vaccine or a placebo.

The chain links TRBV5-6 to TRBJ2-6, with a possible D match to TRBD1 (5 bases). The V end lost 6 bases, the J end lost 2 bases, and 18 bases lay between the germline ends. This CDR3 contains 17 residues. Germline CDR1 is SGHDT and CDR2 is YYEEEE. The CDR3 protein is CASTNLGRGAGANVLTF. The CDR3 nucleotides read TGTGCCAGCACCAACTTGGGGCGCGGTGCTGGGGCCAACGTCCTGACTTTC.

The gene calls are TRBV29-1 and TRBJ2-1, with a possible D match to TRBD2 (5 bases). From germline, CDR1 is SQVTM and CDR2 ANQGSEA. V shed 4 bases and J shed 6 bases, with 16 bases lying between them. The CDR3 is made up of 14 amino acids. CDR3 sequence reads: CSVAGWESGNEQFF. The CDR3 coding sequence is TGCAGCGTTGCGGGGTGGGAGTCAGGCAATGAGCAGTTCTTC.

In its sample, this clone was seen a few times. The chain recombines TRBV7-3 with TRBJ1-3; 7 nucleotides agree with TRBD1. Germline V gives CDR1 SGHTA, CDR2 FQGTGA. The CDR3 runs 15 residues. The ends lost 4 bases at V and 4 bases at J; junction bases unmatched: 7. The CDR3: CASSSQGQSGNTIYF. In nucleotides, the CDR3 is TGTGCCAGCAGCTCACAGGGACAGTCCGGAAACACCATATATTTT.

The chain couples TRBV19 to TRBJ2-7, with TRBD2 matching 15 bases. V lost 0 bases to trimming and J lost 6 bases; unmatched junction nucleotides: 12. Germline V gene lookup returns CDR1 LNHDA and CDR2 SQIVND (reference sequence). CDR3 length equals 19 residues. This CDR3 reads CASSIDRSGTSGRPGEQYF. The CDR3 nucleotides are TGTGCCAGTAGTATAGATCGGTCTGGGACTAGCGGGAGGCCGGGCGAGCAGTACTTC.

A word on this clone: Other nucleotide sequences in the sample specify the same CDR3. The rearrangement joins TRBV5-1 to TRBJ1-5; D gene uncertain. Looked up from germline, CDR1 is SGHRS and CDR2 is YFSETQ. This CDR3 spans 15 amino acids. Trimming removed 0 bases from V and 0 bases from J, with 7 bases in between. CDR3 residues: CASSLAGNSNQPQHF. The CDR3, as DNA: TGCGCCAGCAGCTTGGCGGGAAATAGCAATCAGCCCCAGCATTTT. Supplemented by reference TRBV5-1 and TRBJ1-5, the full variable domain reads KAGVTQTPRYLIKTRGQQVTLSCSPISGHRSVSWYQQTPGQGLQFLFEYFSETQRNKGNFPGRFSGRQFSNSRSEMNVSTLELGDSALYLCASSLAGNSNQPQHFGDGTRLSIL.

This clone was picked up a small number of times. The DNA for the CDR3 is TGTGCCACCTCGAGACTAGCGGGACAGGCGGATACGCAGTATTTT. It is translated as CATSRLAGQADTQYF. The gene calls are TRBV15 and TRBJ2-3; 11 bases are shared with TRBD2. V trimming: 8 bases; J trimming: 6 bases; junction bases outside the gene matches: 10. The CDR3 totals 15 residues. Germline V gene data show CDR1 as LNHNV and CDR2 as YYDKDF (reference sequence).

The chain uses TRBV15 and TRBJ1-3, with 10 bases identical to TRBD1. CDR3 length equals 18 residues. The junction had 12 bases not matched to a gene; V was cut back by 6 bases and J by 1 base. CDR1 is LNHNV and CDR2 is YYDKDF in the germline V gene (reference sequence). In DNA, the CDR3 is TGTGCCACCAGAAGTATGCGACAGGGGGCATATTCTGGAAACACCATATATTTT. Translated: CATRSMRQGAYSGNTIYF.

The rearrangement uses TRBV7-3 and TRBJ2-6; no clear D. Per the germline V gene, CDR1 is SGHTA and CDR2 is FQGTGA. V was clipped by 1 base and J by 6 bases, with 7 bases between them. The CDR3 runs 14 residues. For the CDR3, the DNA is TGTGCCAGCAGCTTAATGGGGTCGGCCAACGTCCTGACTTTC. It encodes CASSLMGSANVLTF.

J is TRBJ2-1 and V is TRBV27; D is perhaps TRBD2 (6 bases). The CDR3 sequence is 14 residues long. The V gene lost 3 bases and the J gene lost 4 bases, with 10 bases spanning the gap. Germline assignment: CDR1 MNHEY and CDR2 SMNVEV (reference sequence). CDR3 in DNA: TGTGCCAGCAGTTTGCAGCGGGTTTACAATGAGCAGTTCTTC. Residues: CASSLQRVYNEQFF.

The gene calls are TRBV4-3 and TRBJ1-3; D unresolved. The CDR3 is 15 residues long. Trimming shortened V by 4 bases and J by 4 bases, and 14 bases separated the two germline ends. CDR1 and CDR2 from the germline V gene are LGHNA and YSLEER. CDR3 in amino acids: CASSPTSFLGNTIYF. DNA of the CDR3: TGCGCCAGCAGCCCAACCTCATTCTTAGGAAACACCATATATTTT.

This clone was seen only once. J is TRBJ2-7 and V is TRBV7-2, with 9 bases matching TRBD1. Looked up from germline, CDR1 is SGHTA and CDR2 is FQGNSA. The length of the CDR3 is 16 residues. J was trimmed by 6 bases and V by 2 bases; bases with no gene match: 11. DNA for the CDR3: TGTGCCAGCAGCTTAAGATCGGGACAGGGTAACCGCGAGCAGTACTTC. It encodes CASSLRSGQGNREQYF. Together with reference TRBV7-2 and TRBJ2-7, the CDR3 gives the full variable domain: GAGVSQSPSNKVTEKGKDVELRCDPISGHTALYWYRQSLGQGLEFLIYFQGNSAPDKSGLPSDRFSAERTGGSVSTLTIQRTQQEDSAVYLCASSLRSGQGNREQYFGPGTRLTVT.

The count of this clone is one. J is TRBJ1-2 and V is TRBV27, with D perhaps TRBD1 (5 bases). Germline loops: CDR1 MNHEY, CDR2 SMNVEV (reference sequence). This CDR3 region has 15 residues. V lost 3 bases, J lost 2 bases, and 13 bases lay in between. CDR3 in amino acids: CASSFLGRENYGYTF. As DNA, the CDR3 is TGTGCCAGCAGTTTTTTGGGCAGGGAAAACTATGGCTACACCTTC.

The CDR3 spells CAWNPFSTGANTEAFF. The CDR3 nucleotides read TGTGCCTGGAATCCTTTCTCGACAGGTGCGAACACTGAAGCTTTCTTT. The chain joins TRBV30 to TRBJ1-1, with D maybe TRBD1 (6 bases). The CDR3 totals 16 residues. Looked up from germline, CDR1 is GTSNPN and CDR2 is SVGIG (reference sequence). Trimming pared 4 bases from V and 1 base from J, leaving 19 bases between.

The DNA for the CDR3 is TGTGCCAGCAGCTTAATAAGAGGGGCCGAGCAGTACTTC. Translating it yields CASSLIRGAEQYF. The V call is TRBV7-2, the J call TRBJ2-7; tentatively, D is TRBD1 or TRBD2 (5 bases each). There are 13 residues in the CDR3. The germline CDR1 and CDR2 sequences are SGHTA and FQGNSA. V was shortened by 2 bases and J by 6 bases, with 11 bases between the two germline ends.

The chain combines TRBV9 with TRBJ2-3, with TRBD2 matching over 9 bases. The germline CDR1 and CDR2 sequences are SGDLS and YYNGEE. The CDR3 loop spans 15 amino acids. The V gene end was trimmed by 3 bases and the J gene end by 6 bases; junction bases not matched to a gene: 8. The CDR3 sequence is CASSDLIAGVDTQYF. The CDR3 nucleotides read TGTGCCAGCAGCGACCTCATAGCGGGAGTTGATACGCAGTATTTT.

The chain joins TRBV29-1 to TRBJ2-1; possible D gene TRBD1, 5 bases. The CDR3 loop spans 11 amino acids. Per germline, CDR1 SQVTM and CDR2 ANQGSEA. Trimming stripped 6 bases from V and 8 bases from J, with 11 bases between. The CDR3 sequence is CSVAGWHEQFF. The CDR3 nucleotides are TGCAGCGTCGCAGGGTGGCATGAGCAGTTCTTC.

This clone was counted between two and nine times. V usage is TRBV11-2 and J usage is TRBJ1-6, with D tentatively TRBD1 (6 bases). Looked up from germline, CDR1 is SGHAT and CDR2 is FQNNGV. This CDR3 comprises 12 residues. V was cut by 3 bases and J by 12 bases, with 9 bases left in between. The CDR3 region has the DNA TGTGCCAGCAGCTTTGGGGGCGGACCCCTCCACTTT. This encodes CASSFGGGPLHF.

This chain uses TRBV24-1 with TRBJ2-1; 9 nucleotides align to TRBD1. The CDR3 totals 16 residues. The germline V gene has CDR1 KGHDR and CDR2 SFDVKD. With V trimmed by 3 bases and J by 6 bases, 8 bases remained unmatched. The CDR3 reads CATSDPQGQGFNEQFF. DNA of the CDR3: TGTGCCACCAGTGATCCGCAGGGACAGGGATTCAATGAGCAGTTCTTC.

A remark on this clone: The same CDR3 also results from other DNA sequences found in this sample. This chain joins TRBV28 and TRBJ2-7; unclear D gene. Trimming cost V 6 bases and J 7 bases, with 10 bases left between them. CDR1 is MDHEN and CDR2 is SYDVKM in the germline V gene. CDR3 size: 11 residues. The CDR3 sequence: CASSTPLEQYF. The CDR3 DNA reads TGTGCCAGCAGCACCCCACTAGAGCAGTACTTC.

The rearrangement joins TRBV7-2 to TRBJ2-7, with D perhaps TRBD1 or TRBD2 (6 bases each). The CDR3 is 17 amino acids. Germline V gene sequence: CDR1 SGHTA, CDR2 FQGNSA. Trimming removed 0 bases at V and 1 base at J, with 16 bases between. The CDR3 DNA reads TGTGCCAGCAGCTTAGCGGTGGGACGGGGGCGGTCCTACGAGCAGTACTTC. Amino acids: CASSLAVGRGRSYEQYF.

The rearrangement links TRBV10-3 to TRBJ2-3; 8 bases line up with TRBD1. Germline V CDR1 and CDR2: ENHRY, SYGVKD. Trimming removed 6 bases from V and 5 bases from J; junction bases left unmatched: 4. The CDR3 is made up of 13 amino acids. The CDR3 coding sequence is TGTGCCATCAGCCCAGGGGGCGGAGATACGCAGTATTTT. It yields the protein CAISPGGGDTQYF.

The CDR3 DNA sequence: TGTGCCAGCAGCCCCTGGGCACGTGGGTCCTACAATGAGCAGTTCTTC. It codes for CASSPWARGSYNEQFF. The chain employs TRBV7-2 and TRBJ2-1, with D uncertain. The CDR3 extends over 16 amino acids. Germline loops: CDR1 SGHTA, CDR2 FQGNSA. V was pared by 5 bases and J by 1 base, with 15 bases between.

The chain employs TRBV6-5 and TRBJ1-4; tentatively, D is TRBD1 (6 bases). The length of the CDR3 is 15 residues. V lost 7 bases to trimming and J lost 6 bases, with 18 bases between them. Germline lookup yields CDR1 MNHEY and CDR2 SVGAGI. CDR3 region: CASKRGRYADEKLFF. Written as DNA, the CDR3 is TGTGCCAGCAAAAGGGGGAGGTACGCCGATGAAAAACTGTTTTTT.

This clone was counted between two and nine times. The chain employs TRBV29-1 and TRBJ2-1; TRBD2 agrees at 7 bases. CDR3 length: 12 amino acids. V dropped 8 bases and J dropped 6; count of bases not matched to a gene: 7. Germline-derived CDR1 and CDR2 are SQVTM and ANQGSEA. The CDR3 DNA reads TGCAGCACGGCTAGCGGTAGCAATGAGCAGTTCTTC. It encodes CSTASGSNEQFF.

The rearrangement joins TRBV30 to TRBJ1-1; tentatively, D is TRBD1 (6 bases). The CDR3 extends over 13 amino acids. Germline assignment: CDR1 GTSNPN and CDR2 SVGIG (reference sequence). Trimming took off 4 bases at V and 2 bases at J, with 11 bases between the two ends. Here the CDR3 reads CAWTSRGNTEAFF. Written as DNA, the CDR3 is TGTGCCTGGACCTCCAGGGGAAACACTGAAGCTTTCTTT.

V usage is TRBV6-5 and J usage is TRBJ1-1; D is possibly TRBD1 (5 bases). CDR3 size: 14 residues. Germline loops: CDR1 MNHEY, CDR2 SVGAGI. V was cut by 6 bases and J by 2 bases, with 13 bases left in between. DNA of the CDR3: TGTGCCAGCAGGGCAGGACAACCCAACACTGAAGCTTTCTTT. This translates into CASRAGQPNTEAFF.

J is TRBJ2-2 and V is TRBV28; D may be TRBD2 (6 bases). Germline V gene sequence: CDR1 MDHEN, CDR2 SYDVKM. This CDR3 is 16 amino acids long. The germline V and J ends were trimmed by 6 bases and 5 bases, with 19 bases remaining between them. Written as DNA, the CDR3 is TGTGCCAGCAGGAGACCGGGACTTAGAGGAACCGGGGAGCTGTTTTTT. It encodes CASRRPGLRGTGELFF. The complete variable domain, with remaining parts taken from reference TRBV28 and TRBJ2-2, reads DVKVTQSSRYLVKRTGEKVFLECVQDMDHENMFWYRQDPGLGLRLIYFSYDVKMKEKGDIPEGYSVSREKKERFSLILESASTNQTSMYLCASRRPGLRGTGELFFGEGSRLTVL.